One sample yielded the 10 T cell receptor beta chains listed below, sequenced in a study of early T cells in non-severe SARS-CoV-2 infection. TCRdb reprocessed the 5' RACE reads with MiXCR, giving one entry per CDR3 protein. The sample contains 65,000 to 95,000 distinct CDR3 sequences, about a sixth of which appear only once. Material for sequencing was whole blood. Receptors were obtained from an adult who was a healthcare worker with PCR-confirmed SARS-CoV-2 infection or an uninfected control (not recorded which).

V gene TRBV7-3 combines with J gene TRBJ1-1, with 11 bases aligning to TRBD1. Germline-derived CDR1 and CDR2 are SGHTA and FQGTGA. Trimming cost V 2 bases and J 6 bases; bases outside gene matches: 5. This CDR3 contains 15 residues. The CDR3: CASSLFRDRGSEAFF. The CDR3 bases are TGTGCCAGCAGCTTATTCCGGGACAGGGGGTCTGAAGCTTTCTTT.

This clonotype occurred a few times. The gene calls are TRBV20-1 and TRBJ2-1; D gene ambiguous. The CDR3 has 12 amino acids. Trimming removed 5 bases from V and 4 bases from J, with 9 bases in between. Looked up from germline, CDR1 is DFQATT and CDR2 is SNEGSKA (reference sequence). DNA of the CDR3: TGCAGTGCTCCCCTAGGTTACAATGAGCAGTTCTTC. It specifies CSAPLGYNEQFF.

This clonotype was seen more than once but under ten times. The chain recombines TRBV5-1 with TRBJ2-1; D uncertain. The V end lost 4 bases, the J end lost 2 bases, and 7 bases lay between the germline ends. The CDR3 covers 13 residues. Germline values: CDR1 SGHRS, CDR2 YFSETQ. The CDR3 coding sequence is TGCGCCAGCAGCAACGGACCCTACAATGAGCAGTTCTTC. It yields the protein CASSNGPYNEQFF.

J is TRBJ1-6 and V is TRBV5-1, with TRBD1 identical over 7 bases. Germline CDR1 and CDR2: SGHRS and YFSETQ. CDR3 length: 15 residues. With 4 bases clipped from V and 8 bases from J, the junction kept 9 bases outside the gene matches. The CDR3 reads CASSEEGARHSPLHF. The DNA of the CDR3 is TGCGCCAGCAGCGAGGAGGGGGCACGCCATTCACCCCTCCACTTT.

The sample holds a few counts of this clonotype. Here the CDR3 reads CSATTSGGNEQYF. The CDR3 DNA sequence: TGCAGTGCTACGACTAGCGGGGGTAACGAGCAGTACTTC. V and J are TRBV20-1 and TRBJ2-7; TRBD2 matches 12 bases. With 4 bases clipped from V and 5 bases from J, the junction kept 3 bases outside the gene matches. The CDR3 is made up of 13 amino acids. CDR1 and CDR2 (germline): DFQATT, SNEGSKA (reference sequence).

This clonotype was seen only a few times. The rearrangement links TRBV19 to TRBJ1-2; weak D call: TRBD1 (5 bases). This CDR3 has 18 residues. Trimming removed 0 bases at V and 5 bases at J, with 22 bases between. Germline CDR1 is LNHDA and CDR2 is SQIVND (reference sequence). CDR3 in amino acids: CASSIDGGTSYAEYGYTF. The CDR3 nucleotides read TGTGCCAGTAGTATAGATGGAGGGACTTCGTACGCGGAGTATGGCTACACCTTC.

V and J are TRBV6-5 and TRBJ2-7; D uncertain. This CDR3 is built from 13 residues. V lost 2 bases to trimming and J lost 2 bases, with 7 bases between them. Per the germline V gene, CDR1 is MNHEY and CDR2 is SVGAGI. The CDR3 reads CASSYQAPYEQYF. In DNA, the CDR3 is TGTGCCAGCAGTTACCAGGCCCCCTACGAGCAGTACTTC.

The sample holds a few counts of this clonotype. The chain employs TRBV29-1 and TRBJ2-2; D uncertain. V was pared by 4 bases and J by 2 bases, with 11 bases between. Germline V gene lookup returns CDR1 SQVTM and CDR2 ANQGSEA. The CDR3 length is 14 residues. In nucleotides, the CDR3 is TGCAGCGTTGTTGGGTGGAGAAACACCGGGGAGCTGTTTTTT. Translated: CSVVGWRNTGELFF.

This clonotype was seen many times. V usage is TRBV29-1 and J usage is TRBJ2-5; D call uncertain. V was clipped by 1 base and J by 0 bases, with 9 bases between them. CDR1 is SQVTM and CDR2 is ANQGSEA in the germline V gene. This CDR3 is 14 amino acids long. CDR3 sequence reads: CSVEGWANQETQYF. In nucleotides, the CDR3 is TGCAGCGTTGAAGGGTGGGCCAACCAAGAGACCCAGTACTTC.

There are a few counts of this clonotype. The chain couples TRBV11-2 to TRBJ2-7; D gene unclear. Germline-derived CDR1 and CDR2 are SGHAT and FQNNGV. The CDR3 covers 12 residues. The V end was cut by 2 bases, the J end by 6 bases, with 8 bases between. CDR3 residues: CASSLRVGEQYF. In DNA form, the CDR3 reads TGTGCCAGCAGCTTAAGAGTCGGCGAGCAGTACTTC.